The subject of this entry is one T cell receptor (beta chain). It was roughly 190 ng DNA, 25,000 to 35,000 T cell genomes, that sorted-subset replicate PCRs used. Libraries were prepared by immunoSEQ multiplex PCR; TCRdb keeps only in-frame clonotypes and omits some of them. The sample yields approximately 600,000 clones, approximately 95% seen once. V shed 1 base, J shed 5 bases, and the junction held 3 bases outside the gene matches. This CDR3 comprises 14 residues. Per the germline V gene, CDR1 is MNHNY and CDR2 is SVGAGI (reference sequence). These data belong to a study of shared clonotypes between healthy human individuals. Cells designated naive CD8 were CD45RO-negative and were positively selected for CCR7, with terminally differentiated effector memory CD45RA+ cells excluded.

Material: naive CD8+ T cells sorted from blood. The receptor comes from a woman aged 30 to 39 in good health. The rearrangement links TRBV6-6 to TRBJ2-3; TRBD2 agrees at 7 bases. Here the CDR3 DNA reads TGTGCCAGCAGTTACTGGGGCGGGAGAGATACGCAGTATTTT. It translates to CASSYWGGRDTQYF.